This TCR beta chain was identified in a study of regulatory T cells in long-lasting Graves disease (dated by TCRdb to about 2021). As for the study more broadly: Antithyroid drugs had been taken for less than 3 months by newly diagnosed Graves' disease patients. Peripheral blood TCR sequencing and RNA sequencing compared persistent Graves' disease patients with newly diagnosed Graves' disease patients. The study took place in China and was registered as a clinical trial. A total of about 35 samples underwent TCR sequencing, from about 13 patients with persistent Graves' disease and around 20 patients with newly diagnosed Graves' disease. Beyond this particular receptor, the publication reports: The study examined only peripheral blood because the primary lesion, thyroid tissue, could not be accessed. Sequencing and analysis were restricted to the TCR beta chain. Persistent Graves' disease patients showed lower TCR Shannon entropy and fewer highly expanded clones than newly diagnosed patients, suggesting clonal expansion. The small sample size was acknowledged by the authors as a limitation that may reduce accuracy. A larger number of public clonotypes was shared among persistent patients (about 2,700) than among newly diagnosed patients (approximately 1,000).

The method was multiplex PCR. The run used an Illumina HiSeq 4000. To build TCR beta libraries, CDR3 regions were amplified by Arm-PCR using iRepertoire HTBI primers. Before sequencing, the PCR products went through gel purification. For the original study's pipeline: Across samples, 60 to 80 TRBV and 13 to 15 TRBJ segments were identified and used for gene usage analysis of CDR3 amino acid clonotypes. COPE and FqMerger were used to merge the filtered high-quality paired reads into contigs. Contigs were aligned with BLAST to IMGT TRBV, TRBD and TRBJ reference genes, and CDR3 was defined per IMGT. Highly expanded clones were defined as clonotypes with a frequency above 0.1%. Shannon entropy served as the measure of repertoire diversity, while the Gini coefficient captured V-J evenness. Public clonotypes were defined as clonotypes shared by more than one individual. TCRdb took the public reads, trimmed them with fastp at Q25, ran MiXCR for clone calling and kept in-frame beta chains. Each entry merges the rows of one CDR3 protein and shows their most common DNA and genes. The authors' filters were not applied to this entry. The sample yields roughly 560,000 distinct CDR3 sequences; about 16% were counted once. 25% of the sample is taken by the ten largest.

The time point label corresponds to: newly diagnosed GD, antithyroid drugs for less than 3 months. RNA was extracted from PBMCs in TRIzol for both TCR sequencing and RNA sequencing. Graves' disease was diagnosed according to American Thyroid Association guidelines. Patients were recruited from an endocrinology department in Xi'an, China. From each patient, approximately 9.9 milliliters of peripheral blood was collected into an EDTA anticoagulant tube. PBMCs were isolated by Ficoll Paque Plus density gradient separation without further T cell sorting. An Agilent 2100 Bioanalyzer and agarose gel were used to check RNA quality, while a NanoDrop 2000 measured RNA concentration. There are a few counts of this clonotype. Its antigen specificity is not known. Base qualities are missing; no much larger clone stands one base away. The same data also contributed to another study, on T cells in Graves' hyperthyroidism and ophthalmopathy. From the second report: Stable Graves' hyperthyroidism was defined as the absence of progression to ophthalmopathy over 18 months of follow-up. The hyperthyroidism patients were between 18 and 65 years old and newly diagnosed, with a disease duration of less than 2 months. The study excluded patients with uncontrolled infections, other autoimmune diseases, pregnancy or lactation. Diagnoses relied on clinical symptoms, serum thyroxine and TRAb, thyroid ultrasound and orbital computed tomography. For the first round of RT-PCR on the TCR CDR3, the HTBI primer set was used together with the Qiagen OneStep RT-PCR kit. Blood samples also contained most of the expanded thyroid clonotypes (frequency above 0.001), which suggests that blood repertoires may reflect thyroid immune responses. In cross-validation, a model built on a 13 V-J signature told ophthalmopathy apart from stable hyperthyroidism with approximately 91% sensitivity and roughly 81% specificity, and in testing the same model reached 80%/75%. In validation, progression to ophthalmopathy was predicted by the model with 65% to 71% sensitivity and just over 72% specificity, a median of roughly six months before onset. To identify distinguishing TCR V-J signatures, a discovery cohort of about a hundred patients was used, comprising some 45 with Graves' ophthalmopathy and about 59 with stable Graves' hyperthyroidism. Prospective prediction of ophthalmopathy was tested in an independent validation cohort of 18 to 20 hyperthyroidism patients and 17 patients who later progressed to ophthalmopathy. The approximately 100 discovery patients were randomly divided into training and test sets at a 7:3 ratio. In addition, the study compared T-cell repertoires in thyroid tissue and in blood from about 6 Graves' hyperthyroidism patients. Following sampling, methimazole starting at 30 mg daily was given to hyperthyroidism patients, and high-dose intravenous methylprednisolone was given to ophthalmopathy patients. Libraries were constructed in a second round of multiplex PCR, after which size selection and purification were carried out. Libraries were sequenced paired-end with 100 bp reads on an Illumina HiSeq2000. SOAPnuke was used to process the raw data, with reads discarded if the reads contained adapters or uncalled bases, had a mean Phred below 15, or lacked an exact constant-primer or identifier match. COPE v1.2.5 was used to merge the high-quality paired reads, and each unique nucleotide sequence was defined as a clonotype. MiTCR v1.1 was used to align clonotypes to the IMGT TRBV, TRBD and TRBJ reference segments. Only V-J combinations with frequency above 0.0001, covering about 99% of repertoires, were analysed. A TCS score was defined as the ratio of F50 (clonal expansion) to E x V (chaos), with BLOSUM62-based TCRdist applied between CDR3 peptides within each V-J. Welch's t-statistics and random forest reduced around 510 V-J features to some 14, which were used in a naive Bayes classifier (R e1071). Sample size was not statistically predetermined, and investigators were not blinded to group allocation. The paper reports TCR Vbeta CDR3 sequencing of about 140 peripheral blood samples: approximately 43 ophthalmopathy, under 80 hyperthyroidism and around 17 progressor patients.

This receptor was obtained from a woman aged 40-65 years with Graves disease. Donor details come from another sample of the same person, matched by shared clones. Source: peripheral blood mononuclear cells (PBMCs), taken at new diagnosis, from a patient treated with antithyroid drugs.

CDR3 sequence: CASSLGVAPYNSPLHF. In nucleotide form, the sequence is TGCGCCAGCAGCCTGGGGGTTGCCCCCTATAATTCACCCCTCCACTTT. The receptor chain draws on TRBV5-1 and TRBJ1-6, and the D gene may be TRBD1, 5 bases matching. V is reduced by 4 bases and J by 2 bases, leaving a spacing of 13 bases between them. Sequences SGHRS (CDR1) and YFSETQ (CDR2) are obtained from the germline V gene. The CDR3 goes from the cysteine to the phenylalanine over 16 residues. The CDR3 DNA has 48 bases and is translated from base 1.